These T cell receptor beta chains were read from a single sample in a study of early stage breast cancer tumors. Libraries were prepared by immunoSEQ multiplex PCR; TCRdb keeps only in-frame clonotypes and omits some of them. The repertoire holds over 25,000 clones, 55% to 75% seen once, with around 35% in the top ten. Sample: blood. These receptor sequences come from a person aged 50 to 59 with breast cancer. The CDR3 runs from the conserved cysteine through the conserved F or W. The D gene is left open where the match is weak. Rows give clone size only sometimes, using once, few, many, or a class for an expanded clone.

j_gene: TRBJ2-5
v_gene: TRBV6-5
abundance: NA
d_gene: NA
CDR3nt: TGTGCCACAAATCAAGAGACCCAGTACTTC
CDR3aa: CATNQETQYF

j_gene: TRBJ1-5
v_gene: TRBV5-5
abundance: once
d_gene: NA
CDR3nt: TGTGCCAGCAGCCAAGCGATGGGCCCCAATCAGCCCCAGCATTTT
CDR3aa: CASSQAMGPNQPQHF

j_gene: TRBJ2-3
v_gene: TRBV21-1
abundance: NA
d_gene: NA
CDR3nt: TGTGCCAGCCAATTTCATAAAGCAGGACTAGCCGGGACTAGCACAGATACGCAGTATTTT
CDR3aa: CASQFHKAGLAGTSTDTQYF

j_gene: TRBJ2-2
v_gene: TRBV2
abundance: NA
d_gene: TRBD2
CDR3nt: TGTGCCAGCAGGACGGGAGCGGGAGCGGCCGGGGAGCTGTTTTTT
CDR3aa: CASRTGAGAAGELFF

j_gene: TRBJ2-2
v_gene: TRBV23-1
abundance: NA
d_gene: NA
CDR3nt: TGCGCCAGGCTCAATCCCCCGACTTCCGGGGAGCTGTTTTTT
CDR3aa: CARLNPPTSGELFF

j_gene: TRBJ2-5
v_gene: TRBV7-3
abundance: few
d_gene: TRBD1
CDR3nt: TGTGCCAGCAGCCCTTATGTGACCCGGGACAGGCCAGAGACCCAGTACTTC
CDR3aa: CASSPYVTRDRPETQYF

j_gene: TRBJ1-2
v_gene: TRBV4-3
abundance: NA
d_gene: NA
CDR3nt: TGCGCCAGCAGCCACTCGCAGGTTGGGGGCTACACCTTC
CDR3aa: CASSHSQVGGYTF

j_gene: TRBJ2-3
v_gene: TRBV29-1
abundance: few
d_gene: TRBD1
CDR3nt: TGCAGCGTTGAAGGTTTGGGGGACAGGGGTCCAGATACGCAGTATTTT
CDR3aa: CSVEGLGDRGPDTQYF

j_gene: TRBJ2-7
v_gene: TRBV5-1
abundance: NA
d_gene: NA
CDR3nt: TGCGCCAGCAGCCCGGGTCCAGGTGGACCCCCGATCGAGCAGTACTTC
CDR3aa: CASSPGPGGPPIEQYF

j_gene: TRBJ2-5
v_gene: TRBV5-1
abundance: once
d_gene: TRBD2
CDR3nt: TGCGCCAGCAAGGGGACTACCGCCCCCCGGGAGACCCAGTACTTC
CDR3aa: CASKGTTAPRETQYF

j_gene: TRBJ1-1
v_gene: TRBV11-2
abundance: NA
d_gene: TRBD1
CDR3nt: TGTGCCAGCATTTGGTCGGGACAGCAAATGAACACTGAAGCTTTCTTT
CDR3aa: CASIWSGQQMNTEAFF

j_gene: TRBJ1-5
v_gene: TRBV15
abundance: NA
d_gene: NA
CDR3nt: TGTGCCACCAGCAGAGATGGCGGAAGCAATCAGCCCCAGCATTTT
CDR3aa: CATSRDGGSNQPQHF

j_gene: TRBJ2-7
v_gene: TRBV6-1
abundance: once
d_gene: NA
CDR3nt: TGTGCCAGCACCTTACAACAGGGACTCGAGCAGTACTTC
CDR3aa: CASTLQQGLEQYF

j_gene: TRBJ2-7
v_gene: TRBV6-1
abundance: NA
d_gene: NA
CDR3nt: TGTGCCAGCAGTGAGGGGGCTAGCGGATTCTACGAGCAGTACTTC
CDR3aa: CASSEGASGFYEQYF

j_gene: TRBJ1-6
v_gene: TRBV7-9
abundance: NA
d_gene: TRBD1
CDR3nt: TGTGCCAGCAGCGCTCGGGACAGCCTTAATTCACCCCTCCACTTT
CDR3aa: CASSARDSLNSPLHF

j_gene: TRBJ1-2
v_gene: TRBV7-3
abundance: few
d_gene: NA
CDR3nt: TGTGCCAGCAGCTTATCTGGCGACAACTATGGCTACACCTTC
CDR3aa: CASSLSGDNYGYTF

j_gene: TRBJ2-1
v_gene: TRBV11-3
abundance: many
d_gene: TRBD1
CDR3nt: TGTGCCAGTGCCGGGACAGGGGCCCACAATGAGCAGTTCTTC
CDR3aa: CASAGTGAHNEQFF

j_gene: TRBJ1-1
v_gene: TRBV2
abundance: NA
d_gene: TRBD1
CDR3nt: TGTGCCAGCAGGCGGACAGGGGGTCCCACTGAAGCTTTCTTT
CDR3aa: CASRRTGGPTEAFF

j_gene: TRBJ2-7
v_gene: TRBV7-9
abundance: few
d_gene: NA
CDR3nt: TGTGCCAGCAGCCCTCTGGGTTGGGGGGACTACGAGCAGTACTTC
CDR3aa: CASSPLGWGDYEQYF

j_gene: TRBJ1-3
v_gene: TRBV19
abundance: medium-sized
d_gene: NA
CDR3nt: TGTGCCAGTAGTATGGGACACCACTCTGGAAACACCATATATTTT
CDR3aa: CASSMGHHSGNTIYF

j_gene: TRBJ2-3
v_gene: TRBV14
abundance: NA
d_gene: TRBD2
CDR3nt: TGTGCCAGCAGCCCTTTGCGGGAGGGAGGGAATACGCAGTATTTT
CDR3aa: CASSPLREGGNTQYF

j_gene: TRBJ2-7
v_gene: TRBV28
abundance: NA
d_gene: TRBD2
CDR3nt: TGTGCGGCACGAGATGGGGGGGAGGGCCGTCCCGAGCAGTACTTC
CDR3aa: CAARDGGEGRPEQYF